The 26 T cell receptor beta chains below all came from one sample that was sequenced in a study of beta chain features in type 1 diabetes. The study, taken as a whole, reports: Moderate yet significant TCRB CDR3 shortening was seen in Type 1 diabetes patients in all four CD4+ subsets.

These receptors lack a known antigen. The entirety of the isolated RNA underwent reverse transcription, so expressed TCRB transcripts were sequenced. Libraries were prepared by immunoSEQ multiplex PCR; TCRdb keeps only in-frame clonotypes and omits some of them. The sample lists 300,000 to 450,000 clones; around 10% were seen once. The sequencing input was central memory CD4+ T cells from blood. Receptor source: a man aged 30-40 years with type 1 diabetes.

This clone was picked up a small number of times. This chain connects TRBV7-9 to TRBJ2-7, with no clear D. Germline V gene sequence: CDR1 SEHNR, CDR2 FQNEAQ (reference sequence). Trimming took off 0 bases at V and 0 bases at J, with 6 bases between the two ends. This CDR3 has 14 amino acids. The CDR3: CASSLAATSYEQYF. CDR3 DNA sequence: TGTGCCAGCAGCTTAGCGGCCACCTCCTACGAGCAGTACTTC.

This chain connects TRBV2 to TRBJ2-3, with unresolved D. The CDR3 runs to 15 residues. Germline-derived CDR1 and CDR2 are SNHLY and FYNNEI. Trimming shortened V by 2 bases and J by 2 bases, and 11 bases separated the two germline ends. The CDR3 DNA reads TGTGCCAGCAGTGAACTAGGTACCTACACAGATACGCAGTATTTT. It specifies CASSELGTYTDTQYF.

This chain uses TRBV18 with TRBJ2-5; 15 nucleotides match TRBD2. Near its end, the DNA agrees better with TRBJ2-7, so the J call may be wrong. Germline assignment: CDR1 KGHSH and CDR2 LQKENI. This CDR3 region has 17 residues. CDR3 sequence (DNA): TGTGCCAGCTCACAAGGACTAGCGGGAGGGGGGGCCCACGAGCAGTACTTC. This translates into CASSQGLAGGGAHEQYF.

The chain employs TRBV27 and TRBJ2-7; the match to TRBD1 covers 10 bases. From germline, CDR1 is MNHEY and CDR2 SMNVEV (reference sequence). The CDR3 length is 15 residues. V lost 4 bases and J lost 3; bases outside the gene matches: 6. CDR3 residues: CASSSGQGTIYEQYF. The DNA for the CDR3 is TGTGCCAGCAGTTCGGGACAGGGGACGATCTACGAGCAGTACTTC.

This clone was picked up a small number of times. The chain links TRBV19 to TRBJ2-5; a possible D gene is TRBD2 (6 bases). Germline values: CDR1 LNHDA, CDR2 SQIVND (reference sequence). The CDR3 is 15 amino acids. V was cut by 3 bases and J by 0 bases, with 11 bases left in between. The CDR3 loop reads CASSMDYLYQETQYF. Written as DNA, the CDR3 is TGTGCCAGTAGTATGGACTATTTGTACCAAGAGACCCAGTACTTC.

As DNA, the CDR3 is TGCGCCACCCGGCCCATCGAGAAGGTAGGGGAGCAGTTCTTC. Encoded protein: CATRPIEKVGEQFF. The chain combines TRBV5-1 with TRBJ2-1; D unresolved. Trimming took off 9 bases at V and 10 bases at J, with 23 bases between the two ends. There are 14 residues in the CDR3. The germline CDR1 and CDR2 sequences are SGHRS and YFSETQ.

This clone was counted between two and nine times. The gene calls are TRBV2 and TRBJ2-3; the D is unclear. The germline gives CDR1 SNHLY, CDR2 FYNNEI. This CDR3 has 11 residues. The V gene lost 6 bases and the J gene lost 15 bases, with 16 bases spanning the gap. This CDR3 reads CASSDQPGEYF. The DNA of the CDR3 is TGTGCCAGCAGCGACCAACCTGGAGAATATTTT.

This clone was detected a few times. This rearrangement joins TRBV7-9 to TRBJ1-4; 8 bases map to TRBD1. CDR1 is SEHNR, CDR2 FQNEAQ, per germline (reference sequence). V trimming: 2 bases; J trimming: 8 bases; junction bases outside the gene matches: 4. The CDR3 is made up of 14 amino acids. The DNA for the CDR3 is TGTGCCAGCAGCTTACAGGGGGCCCGGGAAAAACTGTTTTTT. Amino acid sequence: CASSLQGAREKLFF.

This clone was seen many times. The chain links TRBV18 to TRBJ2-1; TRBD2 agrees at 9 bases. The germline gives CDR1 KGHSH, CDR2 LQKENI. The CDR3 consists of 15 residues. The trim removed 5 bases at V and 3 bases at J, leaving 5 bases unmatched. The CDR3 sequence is CASSSFSGSYNEQFF. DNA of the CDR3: TGTGCCAGCTCATCTTTTAGCGGGAGCTACAATGAGCAGTTCTTC.

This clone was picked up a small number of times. CDR3 residues: CASSLTTTSGELFF. The CDR3 DNA sequence: TGTGCCAGCAGCTTAACGACTACTTCCGGGGAGCTGTTTTTT. The chain links TRBV7-3 to TRBJ2-2, with D possibly TRBD2 on 5 matching bases. Germline loops: CDR1 SGHTA, CDR2 FQGTGA. This CDR3 has 14 residues. Trimming took 0 bases from V and 6 from J, leaving 8 bases between them.

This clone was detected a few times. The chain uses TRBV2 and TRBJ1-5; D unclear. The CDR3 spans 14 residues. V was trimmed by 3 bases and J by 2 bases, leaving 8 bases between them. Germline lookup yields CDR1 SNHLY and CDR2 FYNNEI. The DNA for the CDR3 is TGTGCCAGCAGTGACGTGAACCGCAATCAGCCCCAGCATTTT. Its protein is CASSDVNRNQPQHF.

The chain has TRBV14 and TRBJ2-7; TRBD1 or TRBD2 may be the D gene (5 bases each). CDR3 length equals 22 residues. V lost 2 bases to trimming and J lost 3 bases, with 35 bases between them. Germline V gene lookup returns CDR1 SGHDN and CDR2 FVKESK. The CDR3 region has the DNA TGTGCCAGCAGCCAAAAAGGGACCCATTTCGGGACCTATAAATGGGAGTGCTACGAGCAGTACTTC. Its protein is CASSQKGTHFGTYKWECYEQYF.

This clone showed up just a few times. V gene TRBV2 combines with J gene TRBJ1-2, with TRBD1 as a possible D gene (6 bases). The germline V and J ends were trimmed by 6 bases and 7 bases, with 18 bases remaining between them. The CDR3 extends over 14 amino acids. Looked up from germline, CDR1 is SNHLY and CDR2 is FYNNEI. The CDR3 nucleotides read TGTGCCAGCAGCGTCTCCACAGGGTCGCGTGGCTACACCTTC. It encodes CASSVSTGSRGYTF.

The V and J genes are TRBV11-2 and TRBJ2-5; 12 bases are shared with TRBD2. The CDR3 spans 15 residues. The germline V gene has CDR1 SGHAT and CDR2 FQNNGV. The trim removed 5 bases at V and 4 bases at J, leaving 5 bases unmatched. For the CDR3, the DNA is TGTGCCAGCAGCCCAGGACTAGCGGGAATAGAGACCCAGTACTTC. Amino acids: CASSPGLAGIETQYF.

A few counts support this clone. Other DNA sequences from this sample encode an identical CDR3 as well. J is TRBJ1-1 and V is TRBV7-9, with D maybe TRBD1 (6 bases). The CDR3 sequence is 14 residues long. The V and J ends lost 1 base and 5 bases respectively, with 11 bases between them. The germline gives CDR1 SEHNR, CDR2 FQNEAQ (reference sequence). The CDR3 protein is CASSLEGGGTEAFF. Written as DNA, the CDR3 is TGTGCCAGCAGCTTAGAGGGGGGTGGTACTGAAGCTTTCTTT.

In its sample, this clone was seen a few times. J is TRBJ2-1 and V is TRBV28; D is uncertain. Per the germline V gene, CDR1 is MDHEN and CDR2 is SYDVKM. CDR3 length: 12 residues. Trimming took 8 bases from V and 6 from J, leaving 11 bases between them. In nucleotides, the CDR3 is TGTGCCAGCGCCATCCTCTCCAATGAGCAGTTCTTC. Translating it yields CASAILSNEQFF.

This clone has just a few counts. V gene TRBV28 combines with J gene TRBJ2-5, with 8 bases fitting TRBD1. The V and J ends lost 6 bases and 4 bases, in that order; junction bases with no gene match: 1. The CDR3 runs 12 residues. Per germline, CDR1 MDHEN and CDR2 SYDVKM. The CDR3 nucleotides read TGTGCCAGCAGACAGGGGGGAGAGACCCAGTACTTC. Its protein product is CASRQGGETQYF.

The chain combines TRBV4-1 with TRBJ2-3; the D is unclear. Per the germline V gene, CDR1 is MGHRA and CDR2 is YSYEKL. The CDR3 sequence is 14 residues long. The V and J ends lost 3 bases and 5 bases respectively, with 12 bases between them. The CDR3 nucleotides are TGCGCCAGCAGCCATTTAGGCGGTCGAGATACGCAGTATTTT. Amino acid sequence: CASSHLGGRDTQYF.

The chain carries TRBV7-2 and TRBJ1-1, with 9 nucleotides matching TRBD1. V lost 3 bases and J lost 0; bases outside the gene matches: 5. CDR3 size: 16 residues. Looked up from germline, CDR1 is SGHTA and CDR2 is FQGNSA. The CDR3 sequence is CASSLEGQGMNTEAFF. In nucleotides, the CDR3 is TGTGCCAGCAGCTTGGAGGGACAGGGCATGAACACTGAAGCTTTCTTT.

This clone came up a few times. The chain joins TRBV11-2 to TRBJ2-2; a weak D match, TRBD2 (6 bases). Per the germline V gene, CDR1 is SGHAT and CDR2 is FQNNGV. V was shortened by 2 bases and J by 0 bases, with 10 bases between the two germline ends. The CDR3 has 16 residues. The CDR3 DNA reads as TGTGCCAGCAGCTTATTTACGGGAGCGAACACCGGGGAGCTGTTTTTT. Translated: CASSLFTGANTGELFF.

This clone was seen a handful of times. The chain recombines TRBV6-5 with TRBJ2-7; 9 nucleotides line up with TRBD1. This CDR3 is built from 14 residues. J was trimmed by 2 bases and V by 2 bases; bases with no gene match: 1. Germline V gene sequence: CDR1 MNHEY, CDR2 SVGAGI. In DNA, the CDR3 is TGTGCCAGCAGTTACGACAGGGGGGCCTACGAGCAGTACTTC. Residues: CASSYDRGAYEQYF.

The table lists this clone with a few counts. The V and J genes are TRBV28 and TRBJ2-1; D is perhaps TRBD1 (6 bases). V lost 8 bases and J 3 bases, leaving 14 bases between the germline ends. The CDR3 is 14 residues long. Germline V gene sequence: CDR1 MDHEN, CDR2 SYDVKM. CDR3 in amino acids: CASQTGQLYNEQFF. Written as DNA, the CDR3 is TGTGCCAGCCAGACTGGACAGCTCTACAATGAGCAGTTCTTC.

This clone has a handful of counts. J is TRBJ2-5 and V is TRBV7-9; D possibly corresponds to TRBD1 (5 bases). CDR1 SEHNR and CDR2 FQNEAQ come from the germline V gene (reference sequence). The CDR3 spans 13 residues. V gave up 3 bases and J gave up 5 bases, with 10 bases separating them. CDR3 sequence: CASSLGRRETQYF. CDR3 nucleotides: TGTGCCAGCAGCTTGGGGCGAAGGGAGACCCAGTACTTC.

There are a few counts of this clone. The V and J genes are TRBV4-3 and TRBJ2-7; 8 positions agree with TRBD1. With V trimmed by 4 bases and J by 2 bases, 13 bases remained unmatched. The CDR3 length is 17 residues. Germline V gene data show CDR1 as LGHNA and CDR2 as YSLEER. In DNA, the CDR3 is TGCGCCAGCAGCCGCACAAGGACAGGGAGCCTCCCCTACGAGCAGTACTTC. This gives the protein CASSRTRTGSLPYEQYF.

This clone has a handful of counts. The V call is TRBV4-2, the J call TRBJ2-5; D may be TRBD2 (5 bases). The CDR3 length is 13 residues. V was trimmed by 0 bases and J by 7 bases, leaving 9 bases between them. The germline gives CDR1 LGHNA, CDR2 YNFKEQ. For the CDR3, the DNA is TGTGCCAGCAGCCAAGATCTGGCGGGGACCCAGTACTTC. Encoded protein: CASSQDLAGTQYF.

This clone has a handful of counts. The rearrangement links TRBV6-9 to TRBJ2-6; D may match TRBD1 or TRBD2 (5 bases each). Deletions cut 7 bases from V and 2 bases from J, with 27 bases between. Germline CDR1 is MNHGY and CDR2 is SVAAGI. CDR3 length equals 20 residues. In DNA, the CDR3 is TGTGCCAGCATCCCATGTGGGGGAGTCACGTCGGACGCTGGGGCCAACGTCCTGACTTTC. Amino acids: CASIPCGGVTSDAGANVLTF.